This T cell receptor (beta chain) was found in a study of graft-versus-host responses after intestinal transplantation (dated by TCRdb to about 2021). As for the study more broadly: Multivisceral, liver-intestinal, or isolated intestinal transplants were received by the recipients. The cohort enrolled about two dozen intestinal transplant recipients, one of whom was a retransplant, and a few patients without pretransplant specimens were excluded. Rather than going through the commercial service, samples from three later patients were sequenced in-house on an Illumina MiSeq and processed with MiXCR. Alloreactive clones were identified by sequencing pre-transplant mixed lymphocyte reaction products and comparing these products with unstimulated pre-transplant donor and recipient T cells. Donor T cell macrochimerism was defined as a peak of at least 4% donor T cells among recipient peripheral blood mononuclear cells. Graft-versus-host and host-versus-graft alloreactive T cell clones were tracked in the graft, circulation and bone marrow after intestinal transplantation using bulk TCR-beta CDR3 sequencing. Anti-thymocyte globulin induction was given to all recipients, followed by maintenance tacrolimus and steroids for about 3 years.

Remarks on this clone: Its antigen remains undetermined. Base quality data are lacking; no much larger clone is found one base away.

Explained via the paper, the time point label denotes: cells obtained before transplantation from donor or recipient. CD3+CD4+ and CD3+CD8+ populations were FACS-sorted from unstimulated pre-transplant donor and recipient cells taken from spleen or lymph nodes. Findings and caveats that apply to the study as a whole: Conclusions were limited by the relatively low number and heterogeneity of intestinal transplant patients. Peak levels of circulating GvH clones were associated with declines in HvG clones early after transplant. GvH clones were found in recipient bone marrow, and some of the GvH clones appeared earlier in ileal mucosa or blood, which is consistent with an intestinal mucosal origin. In the allografts of patients with donor T cell macrochimerism, GvH to HvG T cell clonal ratios were high.

Library generation was performed with the immunoSEQ multiplex PCR assay. For most patients, genomic DNA was isolated using the Qiagen DNeasy Blood and Tissue Kit and was shipped frozen to Adaptive Biotechnologies for TCR sequencing. For most patients, genomic DNA was subjected to high-throughput TCR-beta CDR3 sequencing by Adaptive Biotechnologies. For the original study's pipeline: Adaptive's ImmunoSEQ software supplied the TCR sequencing data for 15 to 20 patients, while MiXCR and VDJtools were used to process three other patients. To correct CD4 versus CD8 sorting errors, any sequence found in both subsets at a frequency ratio below 5:1 was removed. CDR3 nucleotide sequences shared between donor and recipient were removed because their origin could not be assigned. At least 2-fold expansion over unstimulated cells and a minimum CFSE-low frequency of 0.002% (template counts) or 0.001% (read counts) were required for clones to be classified as alloreactive. Mappable clones were those detected in sequenced pre-transplant spleen, lymph node, or MLR CFSE-low populations of the donor or recipient. The cumulative frequency of alloreactive clones was calculated as a percentage of all sequences, weighted by copy number. TCRdb holds this immuneACCESS table with in-frame rearrangements only. Some clones are missing; in checked studies, unresolved V genes explain under half, and the rest has no known cause. V, J and clone size are taken as reported in that table, and D and trimming were inferred from the DNA itself. The sample table shows just under 85,000 clones, and around 90% are seen once. The ten largest clones add up to 7.6% of the sample.

This clonotype originated in a human donor who was the organ donor for an intestinal transplant. Sequencing used unstimulated CD8+ T cells sorted from spleen or lymph node cells, obtained before transplant.

The bases read TGCACCAGCAGCCATCCCCAGCCTAGCGGGGGGTTGACAGATACGCAGTATTTT. Its translation reads: CTSSHPQPSGGLTDTQYF. The chain is encoded by TRBV1 joined to TRBJ2-3; the table assigns TRBD2, which was not confirmed against the DNA. TRBV1 is assigned pseudogene status. The CDR3 goes from the cysteine to the phenylalanine over 18 residues. The entry retains the CDR3 DNA only, 54 bases that are in frame from base 1.